A selection of T cell receptor beta chains follows, all from one sample in a study of blood T cell repertoires in COVID-19. The method was immunoSEQ multiplex PCR; TCRdb's version includes in-frame clones alone and lacks a portion of them. The sample carries 86,000 or so clones, roughly four fifths recorded once. Sequencing was done on a sample of peripheral blood. These receptors were collected from a woman of 80 years or more with acute or convalescent COVID-19. The CDR3 runs from the conserved cysteine through the conserved F or W.

>TRBV7-2
CASSKAGNGQPQHF
>TRBV2
CASSDGPNSPLHF
>TRBV5-4
CASSLLTGGPGEQYF
>TRBV14
CASSQDQGDSYEQYF
>TRBV9
CASSPTTGSGQPQHF
>TRBV7-3
CASSPPGSSYNEQFF
>TRBV28
CASSASGRGTGELFF
>TRBV6-5
CASSSPLVGQFF
>TRBV7-9
CASSRDSHEQYF
>TRBV9
CASSKMGAAYEQYF
>TRBV7-9
CASLAANTGELFF
>TRBV14
CASSQVGSNQPQHF
>TRBV18
CASSLMSLAGNTGELFF
>TRBV5-6
CASSLDTINTEAFF
>TRBV2
CASGLDRGPSGEKLFF
>TRBV6-5
CASRGTGDGYTF
>TRBV19
CASSQTVLEGYTF
>TRBV24-1
CATSDPDRGSNEQFF
>TRBV6-5
CASSPSGNTIYF
>TRBV5-1
CASSPNTGELFF
>TRBV14
CASSQDLLYEQYF
>TRBV18
CASSPPRGEHNEQFF
>TRBV3-1/TRBV3-2
CASSPRGNEKLFF
>TRBV3-1/TRBV3-2
CASSQETGARLF
>TRBV5-1
CASSWRDATGELFF
>TRBV7-8
CASSKGGMRLQETQYF
>TRBV20-1
CSATDRETQYF
>TRBV6-4
CASSYGTGEKLFF
>TRBV29-1
CSGGTGSTETQYF
>TRBV5-5
CASRIGLAEINEQFF
>TRBV18
CASSGGTSGNTIYF
>TRBV24-1
CATASSGRVGEQYF
>TRBV6-1
CASSEIPSGVVSYEQYF
>TRBV19
CASSTRAGDLNTEAFF
>TRBV5-4
CASSLALAGGAPDTQYF
>TRBV5-4
CASSPSGRAYNEQFF
>TRBV11-2
CASRTSGRNEQFF
>TRBV5-1
CASSYDLGEQFF
>TRBV20-1
CSASPATSHCF
>TRBV10-2
CASSETGQEKLFF
>TRBV6-6
CASTLGEGVGTEAFF
>TRBV2
CASSAGMDSPLHF
>TRBV24-1
CATSDPTLAGTDTQYF
>TRBV7-2
CASSPPTGRNSPLHF
>TRBV6-5
CASSPRGQGTEAFF
>TRBV12-3/TRBV12-4
CASRPTGTWGYTF
>TRBV19
CASSTGQGPSINNSPLHF
>TRBV11-2
CASSLAGGPVSEQFF
>TRBV7-8
CASSLTQGNQPQHF
>TRBV29-1
CSARTGANEKLFF
>TRBV19
CATREGYEQFF
>TRBV15
CATTGQGQETQYF
>TRBV6-1
CASSEAGHPDTQYF
>TRBV7-2
CASSFREKLFF
>TRBV11-3
CASSPGGSYNEQFF
>TRBV5-1
CASSSTGTSGIETQYF
>TRBV19
CASRTQGYNSPLHF
>TRBV7-3
CASSLSGGANTEAFF
>TRBV4-2
CASSRASGQPENYGYTF
>TRBV5-8
CASSLGQGFYEQYF